These T cell receptor beta chains were read from a single sample in a study of T cell responses to AZD1222 COVID-19 vaccine. The assay was immunoSEQ multiplex PCR, and TCRdb's table has in-frame clones only and misses some. The table has over 120,000 clones, approximately 90% seen once. This specimen consisted of peripheral blood, obtained on day 0 of AZD1222 vaccination. The origin of the receptors is an adult in good health. Both conserved end residues are part of each CDR3. A D gene is named only where the DNA matches it firmly. The size entry is marked missing in some rows and otherwise reads once, few, many or a size class.

v_call	d_call	j_call	clone_size	cdr3_nt	cdr3_aa
TRBV3-1/TRBV3-2	NA	TRBJ1-1	NA	TGTGCCAGCAGCCAAGCGTGGGACCGCGGAGGAGCTTTCTTT	CASSQAWDRGGAFF
TRBV5-1	NA	TRBJ1-4	NA	TGCGCCAGCAGCCCGGGACACGGAGGGGAAAAACTGTTTTTT	CASSPGHGGEKLFF
TRBV30	NA	TRBJ1-6	few	TGTGCCTGGACTCTCGCCGGGACCAGGGGTTCACCCCTCCACTTT	CAWTLAGTRGSPLHF
TRBV28	NA	TRBJ1-5	NA	TGTGCCAGCAGTTTATCCAGGTTTTTGGGGAGCATCGATCAGCCCCAGCATTTT	CASSLSRFLGSIDQPQHF
TRBV6-5	NA	TRBJ1-1	NA	TGTGGTAGTCGGGCTGGGGTGAACACTGAAGCTTTCTTT	CGSRAGVNTEAFF
TRBV21-1	NA	TRBJ1-1	NA	TGTGCCAGCAGCGAGGGCACAGGGACGGTGAACACTGAAGCTTTCTTT	CASSEGTGTVNTEAFF
TRBV3-1/TRBV3-2	NA	TRBJ2-5	few	TGTGCCAGCAGCGCCGGGGGGCCGACCCAGTACTTC	CASSAGGPTQYF
TRBV7-2	NA	TRBJ1-5	NA	TGTGCCAGCAGCTTAAGAGGGCGCAATCAGCCCCAGCATTTT	CASSLRGRNQPQHF
TRBV19	NA	TRBJ2-1	NA	TGTGCCAGTAGCACCCGGGGCCTACGAACCGTTGAGCAGTTCTTC	CASSTRGLRTVEQFF
TRBV3-1/TRBV3-2	NA	TRBJ1-6	once	TGTGCCAGCAGCCTTATCCCCTATGGACAGAGAAATTCACCCCTCCACTTT	CASSLIPYGQRNSPLHF
TRBV2	NA	TRBJ1-4	NA	TGTGCCAGCAGTGAACAGATTAATGAAAAACTGTTTTTT	CASSEQINEKLFF
TRBV7-9	NA	TRBJ1-5	NA	TGTGCCAGCAGCCGTGGGCAGTCGGGCAATCAGCCCCAGCATTTT	CASSRGQSGNQPQHF
TRBV2	TRBD1	TRBJ1-5	NA	TGTGCCAGCGTGTCGGACAGGGATCAGCCCCAGCATTTT	CASVSDRDQPQHF
TRBV3-1/TRBV3-2	NA	TRBJ1-4	NA	TGTGCCAGCAGCCAAGATGGGGGTAGGACTAATGAAAAACTGTTTTTT	CASSQDGGRTNEKLFF
TRBV27	TRBD1	TRBJ1-2	NA	TGTGCCAGCAGCCCGGGACAGGGGGCGCTTTATGTTGGCTACACCTTC	CASSPGQGALYVGYTF
TRBV11-2	TRBD1	TRBJ2-3	NA	TGTGCCAGCAGCTCTCTCGGGACAGAGTTTTTT	CASSSLGTEFF
TRBV11-2	NA	TRBJ1-3	NA	TGTGCCAGCAGAAGACAGGAGTCTGGAAACACCATATATTTT	CASRRQESGNTIYF
TRBV4-1	TRBD1	TRBJ2-2	NA	TGCGCCAGCAGCACAAACAGGGGGGCGAACACCGGGGAGCTGTTTTTT	CASSTNRGANTGELFF
TRBV4-1	TRBD2	TRBJ2-7	NA	TGCGCCAGCAGCCAAGAACCGAGCGGGACCTACGAGCAGTACTTC	CASSQEPSGTYEQYF
TRBV6-5	TRBD2	TRBJ2-7	NA	TGTGCCAGCAGCCGGGGACTAGCGGGAGCCTACGAGCAGTACTTC	CASSRGLAGAYEQYF
TRBV10-2	NA	TRBJ1-4	NA	TGCGCCAGCAGCCGAAATGAAAAACTGTTTTTT	CASSRNEKLFF
TRBV2	TRBD2	TRBJ2-2	once	TGTGCCAGCAGTGAATGGCTAGCGGGAGGGACCGGGGAGCTGTTTTTT	CASSEWLAGGTGELFF
TRBV5-6	NA	TRBJ1-5	few	TGTGCCAGCAGCATACCCAGGACAGTTTATAGCAATCAGCCCCAGCATTTT	CASSIPRTVYSNQPQHF
TRBV6-1	NA	TRBJ1-1	NA	TGTGCCAGCAGTGAATTTGAGGCTTTCTTT	CASSEFEAFF
TRBV7-8	TRBD1	TRBJ1-1	NA	TGTGCCAGCAGCCTAGATAGACAGGGGGCTAGGGGCACTGAAGCTTTCTTT	CASSLDRQGARGTEAFF
TRBV30	NA	TRBJ1-5	NA	TGTGCCTGGAGCCTGGGCAGGGGTTCGGGCAATCAGCCCCAGCATTTT	CAWSLGRGSGNQPQHF
TRBV4-1	TRBD2	TRBJ2-2	NA	TGCGCCAGCAGCCATCCCGTACGGGGGGGCGGGGAGCTGTTTTTT	CASSHPVRGGGELFF
TRBV29-1	NA	TRBJ2-3	NA	TGCAGCGTTGGAGCGGGCCTGCTTGCGTATTTT	CSVGAGLLAYF
TRBV2	TRBD1	TRBJ2-3	NA	TGTGCCAGCACGGTACAGGGGGCGGGGGATACGCAGTATTTT	CASTVQGAGDTQYF
TRBV5-8	NA	TRBJ1-4	NA	TGTGCCAGCTCTGGGGGGCTGAACGAAAAACTGTTTTTT	CASSGGLNEKLFF
TRBV11-2	NA	TRBJ2-7	NA	TGTGCCAGCAGCTTAGGATCAGGCTACTACGAGCAGTACTTC	CASSLGSGYYEQYF
TRBV4-1	NA	TRBJ2-3	NA	TGCGCCAGCAGCCTCCTGGGCCCATCAGATACGCAGTATTTT	CASSLLGPSDTQYF
TRBV7-9	NA	TRBJ1-1	NA	TGTGCCAGCAGCGGTCTTGGGTTGAACACTGAAGCTTTCTTT	CASSGLGLNTEAFF
TRBV6-5	NA	TRBJ2-7	NA	TGTGCCAGCAGCGGACAGTACGAGCAGTACTTC	CASSGQYEQYF
TRBV6-5	NA	TRBJ2-6	NA	TGTGCCAGCAGTTTGGGTGGGGCCAACGTCCTGACTTTC	CASSLGGANVLTF
TRBV5-6	TRBD1	TRBJ1-2	few	TGTGCCAGCAGCGAAGACCCAGGGGGAAATTCCTATGGCTACACCTTC	CASSEDPGGNSYGYTF
TRBV19	NA	TRBJ2-6	NA	TGTGCCAGTAGTATAGGGGCCATTGACTCTGGGGCCAACGTCCTGACTTTC	CASSIGAIDSGANVLTF
TRBV7-8	TRBD2	TRBJ2-7	NA	TGTGCCAGCAGCTTAGTGGCGGGAGCGAACGAGCAGTACTTC	CASSLVAGANEQYF